These 19 T cell receptor beta chains were sequenced from one sample in a study of shared clonotypes between healthy human individuals. Clones were read by immunoSEQ multiplex PCR, and TCRdb kept only the in-frame ones, dropping some. The sample carries more than 600,000 clones, 92% recorded once. CD8 cells regarded as naive lacked CD45RO, were positively chosen for CCR7, and omitted terminally differentiated effector memory CD45RA+ cells. Sequencing was done on a sample of naive CD8+ T cells sorted from blood. The receptors derive from a man between 25 and 39 years old in good health.

The rearrangement uses TRBV5-1 and TRBJ2-2; a weak D match, TRBD1 (5 bases). Trimming removed 1 base from V and 5 bases from J, with 9 bases in between. CDR1 SGHRS and CDR2 YFSETQ come from the germline V gene. The CDR3 has 14 residues. CDR3 loop: CASSLTGRTGELFF. The CDR3, as DNA: TGCGCCAGCAGCTTGACAGGCAGAACCGGGGAGCTGTTTTTT.

The chain carries TRBV14 and TRBJ1-1, with D perhaps matching TRBD1 (5 bases). Germline CDR1 and CDR2: SGHDN and FVKESK. V lost 7 bases, J lost 3 bases, and 15 bases lay in between. The CDR3 runs 14 residues. For the CDR3, the DNA is TGTGCCAGCAACCCGTGGGGGGTAGACACTGAAGCTTTCTTT. This sequence encodes CASNPWGVDTEAFF.

This chain links TRBV7-6 with TRBJ2-7, with 8 bases fitting TRBD2. The CDR3 covers 14 residues. Germline CDR1 and CDR2: SGHVS and FNYEAQ. The junction had 1 base not matched to a gene; V was cut back by 1 base and J by 2 bases. The CDR3 loop is CASSLGSGTYEQYF. The CDR3 DNA follows: TGTGCCAGCAGCTTAGGTAGCGGGACCTACGAGCAGTACTTC.

The chain links TRBV7-9 to TRBJ2-4; D is unresolved. The CDR3 is 18 amino acids. V was clipped by 5 bases and J by 2 bases, with 22 bases between them. Germline-derived CDR1 and CDR2 are SEHNR and FQNEAQ (reference sequence). The CDR3, as DNA: TGTGCCAGCAGCCCGCCTGGGGAAACGACTTTTTCCAAAAACATTCAGTACTTC. It yields the protein CASSPPGETTFSKNIQYF.

The chain links TRBV13 to TRBJ2-3; 12 bases align to TRBD2. The V segment lost 5 bases and the J segment 4 bases; nucleotides outside the gene matches: 7. The CDR3 spans 16 residues. Looked up from germline, CDR1 is PRHDT and CDR2 is FYEKMQ (reference sequence). The CDR3 loop reads CASSQLTSGRPDTQYF. The CDR3, as DNA: TGTGCCAGCAGCCAACTGACTAGCGGGAGACCAGATACGCAGTATTTT.

The rearrangement joins TRBV10-3 to TRBJ1-1; weak D call: TRBD1 (6 bases). The germline V gene has CDR1 ENHRY and CDR2 SYGVKD. Trimming took 0 bases from V and 3 from J, leaving 11 bases between them. The CDR3 is 15 amino acids. The CDR3 nucleotides are TGTGCCATCAGTGAGTCACCACAGGGCCACACTGAAGCTTTCTTT. This codes for CAISESPQGHTEAFF.

J is TRBJ2-2 and V is TRBV15; D is possibly TRBD1 (5 bases). The V gene lost 1 base and the J gene lost 2 bases, with 14 bases spanning the gap. Per germline, CDR1 LNHNV and CDR2 YYDKDF (reference sequence). The CDR3 is 17 amino acids. The CDR3 spells CATSRVRVLSNTGELFF. As DNA, the CDR3 is TGTGCCACCAGCAGAGTCAGGGTCTTATCTAACACCGGGGAGCTGTTTTTT. The whole variable domain, remainder taken from reference TRBV15 and TRBJ2-2, is DAMVIQNPRYQVTQFGKPVTLSCSQTLNHNVMYWYQQKSSQAPKLLFHYYDKDFNNEADTPDNFQSRRPNTSFCFLDIRSPGLGDTAMYLCATSRVRVLSNTGELFFGEGSRLTVL.

The chain uses TRBV27 and TRBJ2-6; 7 bases match TRBD1. This CDR3 spans 20 amino acids. Trimming took 4 bases from V and 0 from J; bases not matched to a gene: 15. CDR1 MNHEY and CDR2 SMNVEV come from the germline V gene (reference sequence). The CDR3 here is CASSSQVGPGQSSGANVLTF. The CDR3 nucleotides are TGTGCCAGCAGTTCCCAAGTTGGACCGGGACAGAGCTCTGGGGCCAACGTCCTGACTTTC.

The CDR3: CASSQDDMTDYEQYF. CDR3 nucleotides: TGCGCCAGCAGCCAAGATGACATGACCGACTACGAGCAGTACTTC. The gene calls are TRBV4-3 and TRBJ2-7, with D unclear. CDR1 is LGHNA and CDR2 is YSLEER in the germline V gene. There are 15 residues in the CDR3. Deletions cut 0 bases from V and 3 bases from J, with 12 bases between.

This chain connects TRBV5-1 to TRBJ1-2; D not certain. Germline V gives CDR1 SGHRS, CDR2 YFSETQ. V was pared by 4 bases and J by 6 bases, with 10 bases between. The CDR3 is made up of 12 amino acids. Here the CDR3 reads CASSQPSDGYTF. The CDR3 DNA sequence: TGCGCCAGCAGCCAGCCGTCCGATGGCTACACCTTC.

The chain combines TRBV29-1 with TRBJ2-7, with a possible D match to TRBD1 (5 bases). The CDR3 is 20 residues long. Trimming removed 0 bases from V and 2 bases from J, with 29 bases in between. Germline CDR1 reads SQVTM; CDR2 reads ANQGSEA. The CDR3 DNA is TGCAGCGTTGAAGATCATTATCGGCCCAGGGCCAGAGGCCCTCCCTACGAGCAGTACTTC. Translated, it gives CSVEDHYRPRARGPPYEQYF.

The chain links TRBV23-1 to TRBJ2-2; 10 bases map to TRBD1. TRBV23-1 is noted as an ORF with a role that remains uncertain. CDR3 length equals 17 residues. The junction had 10 bases not matched to a gene; V was cut back by 2 bases and J by 7 bases. Written as DNA, the CDR3 is TGCGCCAGCAGTCAAAGAAGACAGGGGGCTTATGGCGGGGAGCTGTTTTTT. Translation: CASSQRRQGAYGGELFF.

The chain uses TRBV16 and TRBJ2-3; possible D gene TRBD2, 5 bases. Trimming stripped 2 bases from V and 0 bases from J, with 12 bases between. The CDR3 totals 16 residues. The germline CDR1 and CDR2 sequences are KGHSY and FQNENV. The CDR3: CASSQLIAPSTDTQYF. CDR3 bases: TGTGCCAGCAGCCAACTAATAGCGCCTAGCACAGATACGCAGTATTTT.

The rearrangement joins TRBV4-1 to TRBJ1-4, with D perhaps matching TRBD1 (5 bases). Germline V lookup: CDR1 MGHRA, CDR2 YSYEKL. The length of the CDR3 is 16 residues. Trimming took off 4 bases at V and 4 bases at J, with 16 bases between the two ends. The CDR3 reads CASSPYPGLNNEKLFF. CDR3 in DNA: TGCGCCAGCAGCCCGTATCCGGGACTGAATAATGAAAAACTGTTTTTT.

The chain recombines TRBV6-5 with TRBJ1-1; the D gene is possibly TRBD1 (6 bases). Trimming took off 7 bases at V and 4 bases at J, with 10 bases between the two ends. This CDR3 contains 12 residues. The V gene's germline CDR1 is MNHEY and CDR2 SVGAGI. As DNA, the CDR3 is TGTGCCAGCATTGGAGGGGGCACTGAAGCTTTCTTT. It yields the protein CASIGGGTEAFF.

The rearrangement uses TRBV2 and TRBJ2-3, with D hard to call. Trimming removed 4 bases at V and 0 bases at J, with 11 bases between. Germline assignment: CDR1 SNHLY and CDR2 FYNNEI. The CDR3 length is 15 residues. CDR3 sequence: CASSVGTSSTDTQYF. The CDR3, as DNA: TGTGCCAGCAGTGTGGGTACTTCTAGCACAGATACGCAGTATTTT.

V usage is TRBV5-8 and J usage is TRBJ2-3; D uncertain. Germline V lookup: CDR1 SGHTS, CDR2 YDEGEE. The CDR3 is 12 residues long. The V gene lost 4 bases and the J gene lost 6 bases, with 9 bases spanning the gap. In DNA form, the CDR3 reads TGTGCCAGCAGCAACTGGCGGGATACGCAGTATTTT. Its protein product is CASSNWRDTQYF.

The chain employs TRBV7-9 and TRBJ2-7; the match to TRBD1 covers 12 bases. J lost 5 bases, V lost 7 bases, and 9 bases had no gene match. CDR3 size: 15 residues. Germline V CDR1 and CDR2: SEHNR, FQNEAQ (reference sequence). This CDR3 reads CASTPLGTGGHEQYF. The DNA for the CDR3 is TGTGCCAGCACCCCTCTTGGGACAGGGGGCCACGAGCAGTACTTC.

The V call is TRBV4-3, the J call TRBJ1-4; D is possibly TRBD1 (5 bases). In germline, CDR1 is LGHNA, CDR2 YSLEER. Trimming removed 0 bases from V and 1 base from J, with 9 bases in between. The CDR3 has 16 amino acids. Here the CDR3 reads CASSQDSQGTNEKLFF. In DNA form, the CDR3 reads TGCGCCAGCAGCCAAGATTCGCAGGGAACTAATGAAAAACTGTTTTTT.